This T cell receptor (beta chain) derives from a study of vaccination effects on CD4 cells after COVID-19 (dated by TCRdb to between 2021 and 2024). General notes on the study: In the ViraFEST assay, PBMC were stimulated with viral peptide pools, and TCR sequencing was then used to find antigen-specific CD4+ T cell clonotypes based on their expansion. Cultures from other donors in the study were sequenced with the Oncomine TCR Beta short-read assay on an Illumina iSeq 100. A total of 10 COVID-19 convalescent patients and a handful of SARS-CoV-2-naive healthy vaccine recipients were included in the full study. The study compared SARS-CoV-2 spike-specific CD4+ TCR repertoires before and after mRNA vaccination in COVID-19 convalescent patients and infection-naive vaccine recipients. Participants received two doses of either the BNT162b2 or the mRNA-1273 mRNA SARS-CoV-2 vaccine. Each well held roughly 2 million PBMC cultured in IMDM containing approximately 5.3% human AB serum, about 10 IU/ml IL-2 and gentamicin, along with roughly 10 ug/ml peptides. The investigation overall reported the following: Only a small number of convalescent patients were included, and no early post-infection timepoints were available, which limited the study. Marked clonal contraction was observed in both infection-induced and vaccine-induced clones at late post-vaccination timepoints, consistent with waning T cell responses. In healthy vaccine recipients, vaccine-induced clones were almost all SARS-CoV-2 mono-reactive, with only 1 of 255 being cross-reactive with common cold coronaviruses.

At the junction V is shortened by 0 bases and J by 1 base, with 9 bases in between. The CDR3 starts with the cysteine, ends with the phenylalanine, and has 15 residues. The DNA shown is the 45-base CDR3, in frame from base 1. Via the germline V gene, CDR1 is ENHRY and CDR2 SYGVKD. The library was obtained by the immunoSEQ multiplex PCR assay. TCR beta CDR3 sequencing was performed on DNA from the cultured, isolated CD4+ T cells. Per the source publication's procedure: Non-productive TCR sequences were discarded, and reads were trimmed to the CDR3 region, with only CDR3s of 7 or more amino acids retained. Antigen-specific clonotypes were identified with the MANAFEST web app by comparing expansion in peptide wells against reference cultures. For clones to be considered positive, expansion at FDR<0.05 versus reference and all other wells, an odds ratio above 5, and a frequency above 0.1% in two replicate wells were required. A clonotype was called cross-reactive if it was significantly expanded both in SARS-CoV-2 spike wells and in at least one common cold coronavirus spike condition. CDR3 similarity was assessed by Levenshtein distance with the stringdist R package, and unrooted trees were built with ape in R 3.6.1. The source is immuneACCESS, and TCRdb retained only in-frame sequences with V and J called. Part of the clones is not carried over; for the studies checked, unresolved V genes explain less than half of this, and the remainder is unexplained. V and J calls and clone size come straight from that table; D and trimming were deduced from the DNA. Present in this sample are tens of thousands of clones, 65% to 70% of which were seen just once. Of the sample, over 4% falls within the top ten clones.

After less than 13 days of culture, CD4+ T cells were isolated with the EasySep CD4+ T cell isolation kit. None of the healthy vaccine recipients had a prior SARS-CoV-2 infection, which was confirmed by nucleocapsid antibody tests that came back negative both before and after vaccination. On days 3 and 7, half of the culture medium was replaced with fresh IL-2-containing medium. Unless noted otherwise, every peptide stimulation condition was cultured in triplicate wells. Using Ficoll-Paque Plus gradient centrifugation, PBMC were separated from whole blood and then either used fresh or cryopreserved at -140C. The QIAamp micro DNA kit was used to extract genomic DNA from the cultured CD4+ T cells. As concerns this clone: Its antigen remains undetermined. Base qualities are not at hand, and no much larger clone is one base apart.

The TCR sequence derives from a human donor who received a COVID-19 vaccine. Sequences were derived from CD4+ T cells from PBMCs cultured without peptide, sampled before COVID-19 vaccination. The chain is made from TRBV10-3 and TRBJ1-1; no D gene can be assigned with confidence. Here is the DNA: TGTGCCATCAGTGAGTCCACGGTGAAGAACACTGAAGCTTTCTTT. This gives the protein CAISESTVKNTEAFF.